The 8 T cell receptor beta chains listed next were all sequenced from one sample in a study of T cell responses to AZD1222 COVID-19 vaccine. TCRdb's table, derived via immunoSEQ multiplex PCR, lists solely in-frame clones and lacks some. This table has about 110,000 clones, approximately 89% appearing once. The source was peripheral blood, collected on day 0 of MenACWY control vaccination. These receptors all come from an adult in good health.

The genes are TRBV10-3 and TRBJ1-2; 7 bases agree with TRBD1. Germline V CDR1 and CDR2: ENHRY, SYGVKD. The V segment lost 3 bases and the J segment 7 bases; nucleotides outside the gene matches: 11. The CDR3 spans 15 residues. The CDR3 sequence is CAISDPGQLAGGYTF. The CDR3 DNA reads as TGTGCCATCAGTGACCCGGGACAGCTGGCGGGTGGCTACACCTTC.

V and J are TRBV18 and TRBJ1-2; D ambiguous. Per the germline V gene, CDR1 is KGHSH and CDR2 is LQKENI. V was clipped by 2 bases and J by 1 base, with 8 bases between them. This CDR3 has 14 amino acids. In nucleotides, the CDR3 is TGTGCCAGCTCACCAACCGAGGGTAACTATGGCTACACCTTC. It yields the protein CASSPTEGNYGYTF. The full variable domain, with the rest looked up from reference TRBV18 and TRBJ1-2, is NAGVMQNPRHLVRRRGQEARLRCSPMKGHSHVYWYRQLPEEGLKFMVYLQKENIIDESGMPKERFSAEFPKEGPSILRIQQVVRGDSAAYFCASSPTEGNYGYTFGSGTRLTVV.

The chain joins TRBV29-1 to TRBJ2-1, with 7 bases aligning to TRBD2. The CDR3 sequence is 15 residues long. Looked up from germline, CDR1 is SQVTM and CDR2 is ANQGSEA. After removal of 1 base from V and 6 bases from J, the junction contained 9 bases not matched to a gene. CDR3 in amino acids: CSVEGLGGVGNEQFF. The CDR3 nucleotides read TGCAGCGTTGAAGGACTTGGGGGGGTCGGCAATGAGCAGTTCTTC.

The chain recombines TRBV10-1 with TRBJ1-1; D is uncertain. V was shortened by 5 bases and J by 1 base, with 8 bases between the two germline ends. Germline lookup yields CDR1 WNHNN and CDR2 SYGVQD (reference sequence). There are 13 residues in the CDR3. CDR3 region: CASSRGPNTEAFF. The CDR3 DNA sequence: TGCGCCAGCAGTCGAGGACCGAACACTGAAGCTTTCTTT.

The chain combines TRBV7-3 with TRBJ1-1; 7 positions match TRBD1. The CDR3 spans 13 residues. CDR1 and CDR2 from the germline V gene are SGHTA and FQGTGA. With V trimmed by 5 bases and J by 7 bases, 7 bases remained unmatched. CDR3 residues: CASSRGGEGEAFF. The CDR3 coding sequence is TGTGCCAGCAGCCGAGGGGGCGAGGGTGAAGCTTTCTTT. The full variable domain, rest sourced from reference TRBV7-3 and TRBJ1-1, is GAGVSQTPSNKVTEKGKYVELRCDPISGHTALYWYRQSLGQGPEFLIYFQGTGAADDSGLPNDRFFAVRPEGSVSTLKIQRTERGDSAVYLCASSRGGEGEAFFGQGTRLTVV.

The chain is built from TRBV4-2 and TRBJ2-7; TRBD2 matches at 9 bases. Germline CDR1 is LGHNA and CDR2 is YNFKEQ. This CDR3 comprises 15 residues. The J segment lost 3 bases and the V segment lost 4 bases, leaving 7 bases of the junction unmatched. The CDR3 nucleotides are TGTGCCAGCAGCCCCGCGGGGGGGGCCGGCTACGAGCAGTACTTC. This translates into CASSPAGGAGYEQYF.

This chain connects TRBV9 to TRBJ2-3; D is unresolved. This CDR3 comprises 14 residues. Per the germline V gene, CDR1 is SGDLS and CDR2 is YYNGEE. The V and J ends lost 1 base and 0 bases respectively, with 6 bases between them. DNA of the CDR3: TGTGCCAGCAGCGTAACGACGAGCACAGATACGCAGTATTTT. Its protein is CASSVTTSTDTQYF.

This clone was counted once. The chain combines TRBV6-5 with TRBJ1-5, with D possibly being TRBD1 (6 bases). Between the trimmed V and J ends, which lost 6 bases and 2 bases, there was a span of 11 bases. This CDR3 has 14 amino acids. Per germline, CDR1 MNHEY and CDR2 SVGAGI. The CDR3 protein is CASSRQAGNQPQHF. The CDR3 bases are TGTGCCAGCAGCCGACAGGCTGGCAATCAGCCCCAGCATTTT.